This is a list of T cell receptor beta chains from one sample in a study of T cells in localized non-small cell lung cancer. Clones were read by immunoSEQ multiplex PCR, and TCRdb kept only the in-frame ones, dropping some. This table has around 130,000 clones, about 89% appearing once. Source: peripheral blood, taken before any cancer treatment. The receptors shown here come from a female donor of 60 years or more with stage I lung adenocarcinoma. Both conserved end residues are part of each CDR3. A D gene is named only where the DNA matches it firmly. Not all rows give a size; the values are once, few, many and, for expanded clones, a class.

size,J,D,V,DNA,CDR3
once,TRBJ1-5,TRBD1,TRBV7-9,TGTGCCAGCAGCTTAAGTTTGACAGGGTCAAATCAGCCCCAGCATTTT,CASSLSLTGSNQPQHF
.,TRBJ2-7,TRBD2,TRBV4-1,TGCGCCAGCAGCCAAGCCCGACTAGCGGGGGCCTCCTACGAGCAGTACTTC,CASSQARLAGASYEQYF
few,TRBJ1-1,.,TRBV29-1,TGCAGCGTTCAGGGAAAACAAAACACTGAAGCTTTCTTT,CSVQGKQNTEAFF
.,TRBJ2-3,TRBD2,TRBV30,TGTGCCTGGACTAGCGGGATTCGGGATACGCAGTATTTT,CAWTSGIRDTQYF
.,TRBJ2-3,.,TRBV7-3,TGTGCCAGCAGCCCGGAATTCACAGATACGCAGTATTTT,CASSPEFTDTQYF
.,TRBJ1-3,.,TRBV6-5,TGTGCCAGCAGTAATCAGGGTGCTGGAAACACCATATATTTT,CASSNQGAGNTIYF
.,TRBJ2-6,TRBD1,TRBV9,TGTGCCAGCAGCACCGAAACAGGGGGTTCTGGGGCCAACGTCCTGACTTTC,CASSTETGGSGANVLTF
once,TRBJ2-3,TRBD2,TRBV9,TGTGCCAGCAGCCCTAGCGGGGGCACAGATACGCAGTATTTT,CASSPSGGTDTQYF
once,TRBJ2-7,.,TRBV6-6,TGTGCCAGCGGATGGACAGTCCCTTACGAGCAGTACTTC,CASGWTVPYEQYF
.,TRBJ1-4,TRBD1,TRBV30,TGTGCCGGCAGGACAGGGAATGAAAAACTGTTTTTT,CAGRTGNEKLFF
.,TRBJ2-1,.,TRBV5-1,TGCGCCAGCTGCCCTTATAGTGGCACCTACAATGAGCAGTTCTTC,CASCPYSGTYNEQFF
.,TRBJ2-7,.,TRBV7-9,TGTGCCAGCAGCTTAGTGGCGTACGAGCAGTACTTC,CASSLVAYEQYF
.,TRBJ2-5,.,TRBV18,TGTGCCAGCTCACGGGGGATCGGGGAGACCCAGTACTTC,CASSRGIGETQYF
.,TRBJ1-2,.,TRBV7-8,TGTGCCAGCAGTGGCATCGGGGGGTTTTATGGCTACACCTTC,CASSGIGGFYGYTF
.,TRBJ1-6,.,TRBV28,TGTGCCAGCGGACAGACAGGAGCCGCTTTCGTGTCTCCCCTCCACTTT,CASGQTGAAFVSPLHF
.,TRBJ2-1,.,TRBV10-3,TGTGCCATCAGTGAGGAGAGTCCCCTCTACAATGAGCAGTTCTTC,CAISEESPLYNEQFF
.,TRBJ2-1,TRBD2,TRBV9,TGTGCCAGCAGCGCTAGCGGAGGAACCTACAATGAGCAGTTCTTC,CASSASGGTYNEQFF
.,TRBJ2-1,TRBD2,TRBV11-3,TGTGCCAGCAGCTCAGCCGGGACTAGCGGGAGGGAGCAGTTCTTC,CASSSAGTSGREQFF
.,TRBJ1-2,.,TRBV2,TGTGCCAGCACCAACAGAACAGTGCCTAGGTATGGCTACACCTTC,CASTNRTVPRYGYTF
.,TRBJ2-1,TRBD2,TRBV14,TGTGCCAGCAGTCGTCTAGCGGGAAGGGTCAATGAGCAGTTCTTC,CASSRLAGRVNEQFF
.,TRBJ1-5,.,TRBV6-5,TGTGCCAGCAGCTGGGGCAGGGGAGACCAGCCCCAGCATTTT,CASSWGRGDQPQHF
.,TRBJ2-7,TRBD2,TRBV18,TGTGCCAGCTCGCCACCCCGACTAGCCCTACCCTACGAGCAGTACTTC,CASSPPRLALPYEQYF
few,TRBJ1-2,.,TRBV6-5,TGTGCCAGCAGAGGCATTGGCTACACCTTC,CASRGIGYTF
.,TRBJ2-7,TRBD1,TRBV6-6,TGTGCCAGCAGTTACGGGACAGAAAATTACGAGCAGTACTTC,CASSYGTENYEQYF
.,TRBJ1-1,TRBD1,TRBV18,TGTGCCAGCTCAACTCTTAAGGGGGCCGACGCTTTCTTT,CASSTLKGADAFF
once,TRBJ1-5,.,TRBV7-8,TGTGCCAGCAGCTTAGTAGTTAGGGGTCCTCAGCCCCAGCATTTT,CASSLVVRGPQPQHF
.,TRBJ2-3,TRBD2,TRBV29-1,TGCAGCGTGGAAGCGGGAGGTCTGGGAGATACGCAGTATTTT,CSVEAGGLGDTQYF
.,TRBJ1-2,TRBD1,TRBV15,TGTGCCACCAGCAGAGACGACAGGGACTATGGCTACACCTTC,CATSRDDRDYGYTF
.,TRBJ1-2,.,TRBV9,TGTGCCAGCAGCGTAGGCCTGGGGGAGGGCTACACCTTC,CASSVGLGEGYTF
.,TRBJ2-1,TRBD2,TRBV2,TGTGCCAGCAGTGAGGTAGCGGGCGCAAGCCTCAATGAGCAGTTCTTC,CASSEVAGASLNEQFF
.,TRBJ2-3,.,TRBV29-1,TGCAGCCAAGATCGGGCAGATACGCAGTATTTT,CSQDRADTQYF
.,TRBJ2-1,TRBD1,TRBV27,TGTGCCAGCACTCACGGGACAGAAATTTACAATGAGCAGTTCTTC,CASTHGTEIYNEQFF
.,TRBJ1-4,.,TRBV27,TGTGCCAGCAGTTTAATTTATCGGCAGGGGTACGAAAAACTGTTTTTT,CASSLIYRQGYEKLFF
.,TRBJ1-1,.,TRBV5-1,TGCGCCAGCAGGGGCGGACTCTCGAACACTGAAGCTTTCTTT,CASRGGLSNTEAFF
.,TRBJ2-1,.,TRBV29-1,TGCAGCGTAGAAACCCTCGGCGACAATGAGCAGTTCTTC,CSVETLGDNEQFF
.,TRBJ2-7,.,TRBV28,TGTGCCAGCCTTGGGGGTTTAAAGGTCCACGAGCAGTACTTC,CASLGGLKVHEQYF
.,TRBJ2-2,.,TRBV11-3,TGTGCCAGCGGGACGGGGTATTTCGGGGAGCTGTTTTTT,CASGTGYFGELFF
.,TRBJ1-2,.,TRBV28,TGTGCCCTGCACCGAGCTAACTATGGCTACACCTTC,CALHRANYGYTF
.,TRBJ2-3,TRBD1,TRBV19,TGTGCCAGTAGTGTTTCGGGACAGGGGGCTCCCGATACGCAGTATTTT,CASSVSGQGAPDTQYF
.,TRBJ2-1,TRBD2,TRBV5-8,TGTGCCAGCAGCTTAGGACTAGCGGGATACAATGAGCAGTTCTTC,CASSLGLAGYNEQFF
.,TRBJ1-4,.,TRBV30,TGTGCCTGGCAACAGGAAACTAATGAAAAACTGTTTTTT,CAWQQETNEKLFF
.,TRBJ1-5,.,TRBV11-3,TGTGCCAGCAGCTTTTTCTGTGGGCAGCCCCAGCATTTT,CASSFFCGQPQHF
.,TRBJ1-3,.,TRBV15,TGTGCCACCAGCAGAGATATGGGGGTTGCTGGAAACACCATATATTTT,CATSRDMGVAGNTIYF
.,TRBJ1-2,.,TRBV6-5,TGTGCCAGCAGTCCCCGGGCCCCCTATGGCTACACCTTC,CASSPRAPYGYTF
.,TRBJ2-5,.,TRBV19,TGTGCCAGTAGTATTGGGGCACAAGAGACCCAGTACTTC,CASSIGAQETQYF